The 8 T cell receptor beta chains below were found in one sample sequenced in a study of OX40 agonist ivuxolimab in advanced cancers. This table comes from immunoSEQ multiplex PCR, and its TCRdb copy is limited to in-frame clones, with some not included. The table lists tens of thousands of clones, 85% to 90% of them singletons. The source was CD4+ or CD8+ T cells sorted from blood, collected in a trial of the OX40 agonist ivuxolimab. Every receptor here comes from an adult with an advanced solid tumor such as melanoma, head and neck, liver or kidney cancer.

This clone appeared many times. The V call is TRBV4-1, the J call TRBJ2-1; D ambiguous. CDR1 is MGHRA and CDR2 is YSYEKL in the germline V gene. The germline V and J ends were trimmed by 1 base and 4 bases, with 2 bases remaining between them. The CDR3 length is 12 residues. CDR3 DNA sequence: TGCGCCAGCAGCCAAGGATACAATGAGCAGTTCTTC. Its translation: CASSQGYNEQFF.

The chain couples TRBV28 to TRBJ2-7; 8 bases are a match to TRBD2. Per germline, CDR1 MDHEN and CDR2 SYDVKM. The ends lost 5 bases at V and 5 bases at J; junction bases unmatched: 14. This CDR3 is built from 16 residues. CDR3 in DNA: TGTGCCAGCAGTGCCCCGGGACTAGAGGCGTTCGACGAGCAGTACTTC. Its protein product is CASSAPGLEAFDEQYF. The variable domain in full, completed from reference TRBV28 and TRBJ2-7, reads DVKVTQSSRYLVKRTGEKVFLECVQDMDHENMFWYRQDPGLGLRLIYFSYDVKMKEKGDIPEGYSVSREKKERFSLILESASTNQTSMYLCASSAPGLEAFDEQYFGPGTRLTVT.

The chain recombines TRBV6-5 with TRBJ1-3, with D tentatively TRBD1 (5 bases). Germline loops: CDR1 MNHEY, CDR2 SVGAGI. The ends were cut back, 5 bases at V and 0 bases at J, with 11 bases in the middle. The CDR3 runs 15 residues. CDR3: CASSLDTSSGNTIYF. Written as DNA, the CDR3 is TGTGCCAGCAGTCTGGACACCAGCTCTGGAAACACCATATATTTT.

The V gene is TRBV2, the J gene TRBJ2-5; no clear D gene. Germline assignment: CDR1 SNHLY and CDR2 FYNNEI. V was cut by 0 bases and J by 5 bases, with 4 bases left in between. The CDR3 contains 12 residues. The CDR3 bases are TGTGCCAGCAGTGAAGCGGGTGAGACCCAGTACTTC. The encoded protein is CASSEAGETQYF.

The chain recombines TRBV28 with TRBJ1-2; D is ambiguous. CDR1 MDHEN and CDR2 SYDVKM come from the germline V gene. V lost 6 bases and J lost 2, with 19 bases in between. This CDR3 region has 16 residues. CDR3 in amino acids: CASRVAGTRNNYGYTF. The CDR3, as DNA: TGTGCCAGCAGGGTAGCCGGAACTCGAAACAACTATGGCTACACCTTC.

The chain has TRBV27 and TRBJ1-5; 7 bases fit TRBD1. Germline-derived CDR1 and CDR2 are MNHEY and SMNVEV (reference sequence). The CDR3 consists of 14 residues. J was trimmed by 1 base and V by 5 bases; bases with no gene match: 2. Here the CDR3 reads CASSPGQSNQPQHF. CDR3 nucleotide sequence: TGTGCCAGCAGTCCGGGACAGAGCAATCAGCCCCAGCATTTT.

Turning to this clone: One end of the junction varies from germline; a read error may be responsible. The V call is TRBV6-1, the J call TRBJ2-7; 11 nucleotides agree with TRBD2. The CDR3 loop spans 13 amino acids. Per germline, CDR1 MNHNS and CDR2 SASEGT. In DNA, the CDR3 is TGTGCCAGCAGATTGTCGACTAGCGGGGACGGATATTTC. Its protein product is CASRLSTSGDGYF.

The chain recombines TRBV27 with TRBJ1-4, with TRBD1 as a possible D gene (6 bases). The length of the CDR3 is 13 residues. V was cut by 5 bases and J by 8 bases, with 12 bases left in between. CDR1 and CDR2 from the germline V gene are MNHEY and SMNVEV (reference sequence). CDR3 nucleotide sequence: TGTGCCAGCAGTGATAGGGGGTCGGAAAAACTGTTTTTT. Protein product: CASSDRGSEKLFF.